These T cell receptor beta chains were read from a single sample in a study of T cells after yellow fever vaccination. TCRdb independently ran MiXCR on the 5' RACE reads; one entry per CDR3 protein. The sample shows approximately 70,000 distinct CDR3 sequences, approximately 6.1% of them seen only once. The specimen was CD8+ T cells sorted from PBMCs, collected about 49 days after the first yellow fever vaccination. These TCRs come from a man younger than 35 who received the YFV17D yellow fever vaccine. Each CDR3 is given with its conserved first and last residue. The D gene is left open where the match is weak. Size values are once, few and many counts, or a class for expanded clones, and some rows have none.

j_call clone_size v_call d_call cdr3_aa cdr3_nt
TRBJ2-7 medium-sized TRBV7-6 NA CASSLGLSYEQYF TGTGCCAGCAGCTTAGGTCTCTCCTACGAGCAGTACTTC
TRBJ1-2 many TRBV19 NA CASSDRKRDGYTF TGTGCCAGTAGTGATCGGAAGCGGGATGGCTACACCTTC
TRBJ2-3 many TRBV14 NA CASSQVFPGVDTQYF TGTGCCAGCAGCCAAGTCTTCCCAGGAGTCGATACGCAGTATTTT
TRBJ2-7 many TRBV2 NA CASSVRTYEQYF TGTGCCAGCAGTGTCAGGACCTACGAGCAGTACTTC
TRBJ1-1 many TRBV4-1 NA CASSQGSGVTEAFF TGCGCCAGCAGCCAAGGGTCAGGGGTCACTGAAGCTTTCTTT
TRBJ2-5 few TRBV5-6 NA CASSLGPAQYF TGTGCCAGCAGCTTGGGACCGGCCCAGTACTTC
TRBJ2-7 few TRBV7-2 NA CASSWSSEQYF TGTGCCAGCAGCTGGAGCTCCGAGCAGTACTTC
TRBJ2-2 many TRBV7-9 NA CASSPGPNTGELFF TGTGCCAGCAGTCCCGGGCCGAACACCGGGGAGCTGTTTTTT
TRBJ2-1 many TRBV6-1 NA CASSEEGLDYNEQFF TGTGCCAGCAGTGAAGAGGGGCTAGACTACAATGAGCAGTTCTTC
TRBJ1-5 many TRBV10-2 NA CASSDSTGGNQPQHF TGCGCCAGCAGTGACTCGACCGGGGGGAATCAGCCCCAGCATTTT
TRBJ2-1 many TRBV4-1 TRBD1 CASSQVPGQGYNEQFF TGCGCCAGCAGCCAAGTCCCGGGACAGGGTTACAATGAGCAGTTCTTC
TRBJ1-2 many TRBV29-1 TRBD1 CSVRDRDYGYTF TGCAGCGTTAGGGACAGGGACTATGGCTACACCTTC
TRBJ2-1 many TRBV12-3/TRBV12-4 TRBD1 CASSFETGYNEQFF TGTGCCAGCAGTTTCGAGACAGGGTACAATGAGCAGTTCTTC
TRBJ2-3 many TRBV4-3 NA CASSPKRGGLSDTQYF TGCGCCAGCAGCCCAAAAAGGGGGGGATTATCAGATACGCAGTATTTT
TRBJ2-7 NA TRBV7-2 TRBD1 CASSLGRQGAVEQYF TGTGCCAGCAGCTTAGGTCGGCAGGGGGCGGTCGAGCAGTACTTC
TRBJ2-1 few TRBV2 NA CASKKKPDSYNEQFF TGTGCCAGCAAAAAGAAGCCAGACTCCTACAATGAGCAGTTCTTC
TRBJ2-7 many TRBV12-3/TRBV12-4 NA CASRTSGYSEYEQYF TGTGCCAGCAGAACTTCGGGGTACAGTGAATACGAGCAGTACTTC
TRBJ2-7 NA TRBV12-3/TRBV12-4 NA CAKSLSIPYEQYF TGTGCCAAGAGCTTAAGTATACCCTACGAGCAGTACTTC
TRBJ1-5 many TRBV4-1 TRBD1 CASSQEDPRGYTGGNQPQHF TGCGCCAGCAGCCAAGAAGACCCGAGGGGGTATACAGGGGGCAATCAGCCCCAGCATTTT
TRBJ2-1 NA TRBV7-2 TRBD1 CASEPGQGVNEQFF TGTGCCAGCGAACCGGGACAGGGGGTCAATGAGCAGTTCTTC
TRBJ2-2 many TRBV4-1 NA CASSQALYTGELFF TGCGCCAGCAGCCAAGCCTTATACACCGGGGAGCTGTTTTTT
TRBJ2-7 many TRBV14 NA CASSPTRDPQDEQYF TGTGCCAGCAGCCCCACTCGGGACCCCCAGGACGAGCAGTACTTC
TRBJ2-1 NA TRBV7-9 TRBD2 CASSLSSGAPRDEQFF TGTGCCAGCAGCTTATCTAGCGGGGCCCCGAGGGATGAGCAGTTCTTC
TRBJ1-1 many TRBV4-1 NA CASSQDSGYDLDSNTEAFF TGCGCCAGCAGCCAAGATTCGGGGTACGACCTGGACTCGAACACTGAAGCTTTCTTT
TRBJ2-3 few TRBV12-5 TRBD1 CASGLAPGQGLTDTQYF TGTGCTAGTGGTTTGGCACCCGGACAGGGGCTCACAGATACGCAGTATTTT
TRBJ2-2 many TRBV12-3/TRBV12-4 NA CASSFSFGAGELFF TGTGCCAGCAGTTTTTCCTTCGGGGCCGGGGAGCTGTTTTTT
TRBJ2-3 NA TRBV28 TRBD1 CASSYPGQPDTQYF TGTGCCAGCAGTTACCCGGGACAGCCAGATACGCAGTATTTT
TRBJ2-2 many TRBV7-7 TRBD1 CASSSRRDRVYPGELFF TGTGCTAGCAGCTCCCGCCGGGACAGGGTGTATCCCGGGGAGCTGTTTTTT